This is a list of T cell receptor beta chains from one sample in a study of T cell responses to AZD1222 COVID-19 vaccine. Clones were sequenced by immunoSEQ multiplex PCR, and TCRdb holds only the in-frame ones, with some missing. This sample has more than 100,000 clones, with roughly 91% found just once. The specimen comprised peripheral blood, sampled on day 0 of AZD1222 vaccination. These TCRs come from an adult in good health. Both conserved end residues are part of each CDR3. A D gene is named only where the DNA matches it firmly. Not every row has a clone size; where given, it reads once, few, many or a size class.

>TRBV3-1/TRBV3-2|once|TRBD1|TRBJ1-3
TGTGCCAGCAGCCAGTCCTATCACAGGGGAACAGGAAACACCATATATTTT
CASSQSYHRGTGNTIYF
>TRBV5-5|.|.|TRBJ2-7
TGTGCCAGCAGCTTCCCAACATTCGAGCAGTACTTC
CASSFPTFEQYF
>TRBV10-1|.|.|TRBJ1-1
TGCGCCAGCCCCGGGGGGGCCCGCACAGCTTTCTTT
CASPGGARTAFF
>TRBV28|few|.|TRBJ2-1
TGTGCCAGCAGGCAAAACAGGGGGGGACCCTACAATGAGCAGTTCTTC
CASRQNRGGPYNEQFF
>TRBV24-1|.|.|TRBJ2-2
TGTGCCACCAGTGGACAGCCCACCGGGGAGCTGTTTTTT
CATSGQPTGELFF
>TRBV19|.|.|TRBJ2-5
TGTGCCAGTAGTATAGGGCCGGGAGTGGAGACCCAGTACTTC
CASSIGPGVETQYF
>TRBV19|.|.|TRBJ1-4
TGTGCCAGTAACCGACAACAGGGCGATGAAAAACTGTTTTTT
CASNRQQGDEKLFF
>TRBV27|.|.|TRBJ1-5
TGTGCCAGCAGGGTGACGGGGACATTGACCCAGCATTTT
CASRVTGTLTQHF
>TRBV3-1/TRBV3-2|.|.|TRBJ2-7
TGTGCCAGCAGCCCCTACGAGCAGTACTTC
CASSPYEQYF
>TRBV28|.|.|TRBJ2-7
TGTGCCAGCAGTTTTTTCTACGAGCAGTACTTC
CASSFFYEQYF
>TRBV28|.|TRBD2|TRBJ2-7
TGTGCCAGCAGTTTAGTCGGACTAGCGAAGTCCTACGAGCAGTACTTC
CASSLVGLAKSYEQYF
>TRBV15|.|.|TRBJ1-5
TGTGCCACCACCAGGGAGGGCAATCAGCCCCAGCATTTT
CATTREGNQPQHF
>TRBV5-6|.|.|TRBJ1-2
TGTGCCAGCAGCTTGGTCGGGGGGTCGAACTATGGCTACACCTTC
CASSLVGGSNYGYTF
>TRBV28|.|TRBD1|TRBJ2-7
TGTGCCAGCAGCCCCGTGGTGCAGGACAGGTGGGCCTACGAGCAGTACTTC
CASSPVVQDRWAYEQYF
>TRBV18|.|.|TRBJ2-7
TGTGCCAGCTCACCCACAGGAGGCTACGAGCAGTACTTC
CASSPTGGYEQYF
>TRBV10-2|.|TRBD1|TRBJ1-4
TGCGCCAGCAGTGAGACGGGACAGGGTGAAAAACTGTTTTTT
CASSETGQGEKLFF
>TRBV7-7|.|TRBD2|TRBJ2-7
TGTGCCAGCAGCGCTGGGGGAGGGGCTACCTACGAGCAGTACTTC
CASSAGGGATYEQYF
>TRBV7-2|.|.|TRBJ2-1
TGTGCCAGCAGCTTCGCAAATGAGCAGTTCTTC
CASSFANEQFF
>TRBV2|.|.|TRBJ2-7
TGTGCCAGCAGTCCCGGGACCCTCTACGAGCAGTACTTC
CASSPGTLYEQYF
>TRBV7-2|.|.|TRBJ2-2
TGTGCCAGCAGCTTCCCGACCGGGGAGCTGTTTTTT
CASSFPTGELFF
>TRBV9|.|TRBD2|TRBJ2-7
TGTGCCAGCAGCGTTAGCGGGAGCTACGAGCAGTACTTC
CASSVSGSYEQYF
>TRBV5-1|.|.|TRBJ2-5
TGCGCCAGCAGCTCACGAATGCCGTCGGGAAGTGGAGAGACCCAGTACTTC
CASSSRMPSGSGETQYF
>TRBV27|.|TRBD1|TRBJ2-1
TGTGCCAGCAGTTTAGGACAGGGAAATGAGCAGTTCTTC
CASSLGQGNEQFF
>TRBV7-8|.|.|TRBJ1-2
TGTGCCAGCAGCGAGACAGGATTGGCCTTTGGAGGCTACACCTTC
CASSETGLAFGGYTF
>TRBV28|.|.|TRBJ2-2
TGTGCCAGCAGTTTGATATTGAACACCGGGGAGCTGTTTTTT
CASSLILNTGELFF
>TRBV7-8|.|.|TRBJ2-3
TGTGCCAGCAGCTTCGCCCGAGGGGCCAGCACAGATACGCAGTATTTT
CASSFARGASTDTQYF
>TRBV5-1|.|TRBD1|TRBJ2-5
TGCGCCAGCAGCACGGACAGGGGGCAGCGAGAGACCCAGTACTTC
CASSTDRGQRETQYF
>TRBV28|.|.|TRBJ1-4
TGTGCACTCGGACAGCTTAATGAAAAACTGTTTTTT
CALGQLNEKLFF
>TRBV7-2|once|TRBD2|TRBJ2-3
TGTGCCAGCAAACTAGCGGGCGGGCAGGTGACAGATACGCAGTATTTT
CASKLAGGQVTDTQYF
>TRBV6-5|.|TRBD2|TRBJ2-3
TGTGCCAGCAGATCCCCGGGGGGGGCTACAGATACGCAGTATTTT
CASRSPGGATDTQYF
>TRBV7-9|.|.|TRBJ2-7
TGTGCCAGCAGCTTGGGCCAGGGTTTCTACGAGCAGTACTTC
CASSLGQGFYEQYF
>TRBV11-3|.|TRBD2|TRBJ2-2
TGTGCCAGCAGTACCTGGACTAGCGGGAGCACCGGGGAGCTGTTTTTT
CASSTWTSGSTGELFF
>TRBV10-3|.|.|TRBJ2-7
TGTGCCATCAGTGAATCCGGGACAACCTACGAGCAGTACTTC
CAISESGTTYEQYF
>TRBV19|.|.|TRBJ1-4
TGTGCCAGTAGTACGAGGGGCCGTGAAAAACTGTTTTTT
CASSTRGREKLFF
>TRBV19|once|.|TRBJ1-2
TGTGCCAGTAGTATAGATCAAATCAGCAACTATGGCTACACCTTC
CASSIDQISNYGYTF
>TRBV28|.|.|TRBJ1-1
TGTGCCAGCAGTCCAGGAGGGGCCAAGGGGGACACTGAAGCTTTCTTT
CASSPGGAKGDTEAFF
>TRBV25-1|.|.|TRBJ1-6
TGTGCCAGCAGTTCGGCCCACAATAAGAATTCACCCCTCCACTTT
CASSSAHNKNSPLHF
>TRBV7-3|.|.|TRBJ2-3
TGTGCCAGCAGCTTAAAGGGGGTATACACAGATACGCAGTATTTT
CASSLKGVYTDTQYF
>TRBV7-2|.|TRBD2|TRBJ2-5
TGTGCCAGCAGCCGCGGTGGGACTAGCGGGCTCCAAGAGACCCAGTACTTC
CASSRGGTSGLQETQYF
>TRBV12-3/TRBV12-4|.|.|TRBJ1-2
TGTGCCAGCAGTTTGCTTAACTATGGCTACACCTTC
CASSLLNYGYTF
>TRBV28|.|.|TRBJ1-1
TGTGCCAGCAGTCCCTTTGACAGGTACACTGAAGCTTTCTTT
CASSPFDRYTEAFF
>TRBV4-2|.|.|TRBJ2-1
TGTGCCAGCAGCCAAGATAACCCCCGGACGCTGTACAATGAGCAGTTCTTC
CASSQDNPRTLYNEQFF
>TRBV19|.|TRBD1|TRBJ1-2
TGTGCCAGTAGTATACAGGAGGGGGCATATGGCTACACCTTC
CASSIQEGAYGYTF
>TRBV6-6|.|.|TRBJ1-2
TGTGCCAGCGAGACCGGGGGGAACTATGGCTACACCTTC
CASETGGNYGYTF
>TRBV9|few|.|TRBJ2-5
TGTGCCAGCAGCGTGAGTGACCAGGTTTGGGAGACCCAGTACTTC
CASSVSDQVWETQYF
>TRBV10-1|.|.|TRBJ1-5
TGCGCCAGTCCTAAGGGGATTCAGCCCCAGCATTTT
CASPKGIQPQHF
>TRBV7-2|.|TRBD1|TRBJ2-7
TGTGCCAGCAACGGAGGACAGGGTCTCCTCGAGCAGTACTTC
CASNGGQGLLEQYF
>TRBV11-2|.|TRBD2|TRBJ2-2
TGTGCCAGCAGCTCGAGACTAGCGGGAGTTAGCGGGGAGCTGTTTTTT
CASSSRLAGVSGELFF
>TRBV5-5|.|.|TRBJ1-5
TGTGCCAGCAGCAAGTCGGAGCGGGACGTGGGCAATCAGCCCCAGCATTTT
CASSKSERDVGNQPQHF
>TRBV6-1|.|.|TRBJ2-7
TGTGCCAGCAGTGAAGTGGGGGCTCGAAGGGGCACCTACGAGCAGTACTTC
CASSEVGARRGTYEQYF
>TRBV19|.|.|TRBJ2-3
TGTGCCAGTAGTATAGCTAGTAGACCGACATTCACAGATACGCAGTATTTT
CASSIASRPTFTDTQYF
>TRBV19|.|TRBD2|TRBJ2-5
TGTGCCAGTAGTGGCCGACTAGCGGGGGAACAAGAGACCCAGTACTTC
CASSGRLAGEQETQYF
>TRBV10-2|.|TRBD2|TRBJ2-2
TGCGCCAGCAGTGAGAGGGCTAGCGGTTCGAACACCGGGGAGCTGTTTTTT
CASSERASGSNTGELFF
>TRBV6-5|.|TRBD2|TRBJ2-7
TGTGCCAGCAGGGCGGGGCTAGCGGCGTATGAGCAGTACTTC
CASRAGLAAYEQYF
>TRBV19|.|.|TRBJ1-1
TGTGCCAGTCAGCCGGGCCGAGGGATTATGAACACTGAAGCTTTCTTT
CASQPGRGIMNTEAFF
>TRBV28|few|.|TRBJ1-1
TGTGCCAGCAGTTTAGGCAGGATGAACACTGAAGCTTTCTTT
CASSLGRMNTEAFF
>TRBV7-2|.|.|TRBJ1-1
TGTGCCAGCAGCCCCCAGCTTAGGGGGAACACTGAAGCTTTCTTT
CASSPQLRGNTEAFF
>TRBV29-1|.|.|TRBJ1-1
TGCAGCGTTGACCGGGGTAGGGCTTTCTTT
CSVDRGRAFF
>TRBV6-5|.|.|TRBJ2-7
TGTGCCAGCGGGCAGGGGAACGAGCAGTACTTC
CASGQGNEQYF
>TRBV2|.|TRBD2|TRBJ2-7
TGTGCCAGCAGGGGACTAGCCGGGACTGTCTACGAGCAGTACTTC
CASRGLAGTVYEQYF